The source of this T cell receptor (beta chain) is a study of OX40 agonist ivuxolimab in advanced cancers. The repertoire was sequenced with immunoSEQ multiplex PCR; TCRdb's copy has only in-frame clones and lacks some. The repertoire includes roughly 140,000 clones, 90% to 95% of them detected once, and about 0.31% sits in the top ten. The V gene lost 4 bases and the J gene lost 2 bases, with 8 bases spanning the gap. CDR1 is SGHVS and CDR2 is FQNEAQ in the germline V gene. There are 13 residues in the CDR3. The sequences come from CD4+ or CD8+ T cells sorted from blood, collected in a trial of the OX40 agonist ivuxolimab. This chain uses TRBV7-8 with TRBJ1-1; perhaps TRBD1 as D (6 bases). The clonotype comes from an adult with an advanced solid tumor such as melanoma, head and neck, liver or kidney cancer. The CDR3 protein is CASSSDSNTEAFF. The CDR3, as DNA: TGTGCCAGCAGCTCGGACAGCAACACTGAAGCTTTCTTT.